Following are 14 T cell receptor beta chains from one sample sequenced in a study of blood T cell repertoires in COVID-19. Profiled with immunoSEQ multiplex PCR; TCRdb holds only in-frame clones, not every one. The repertoire consists of about 140,000 clones, with 84% occurring once and the leading ten covering around 9.5%. The sample consisted of peripheral blood. These receptors were collected from a man under 40 with COVID-19, enrolled during active disease.

J is TRBJ2-7 and V is TRBV7-8; D perhaps matches TRBD2 (5 bases). The CDR3 has 14 residues. Trimming removed 3 bases from V and 5 bases from J, with 14 bases in between. Per germline, CDR1 SGHVS and CDR2 FQNEAQ. The chain's CDR3 is CASSFEGGKNEQYF. As DNA, the CDR3 is TGTGCCAGCAGCTTTGAGGGTGGGAAAAACGAGCAGTACTTC.

There are a few counts of this clone. The chain recombines TRBV5-4 with TRBJ1-6, with 8 bases identical to TRBD1. V lost 1 base to trimming and J lost 9 bases; unmatched junction nucleotides: 3. This CDR3 is 14 amino acids long. The germline V gene encodes CDR1 SGHNT and CDR2 YYREEE (reference sequence). Here the CDR3 DNA reads TGTGCCAGCAGCTTGACAGGGGGGATTTCACCCCTCCACTTT. It encodes CASSLTGGISPLHF. Full variable domain (remainder filled in from reference TRBV5-4 and TRBJ1-6): ETGVTQSPTHLIKTRGQQVTLRCSSQSGHNTVSWYQQALGQGPQFIFQYYREEENGRGNFPPRFSGLQFPNYSSELNVNALELDDSALYLCASSLTGGISPLHFGNGTRLTVT.

This clone was counted between two and nine times. This chain joins TRBV21-1 and TRBJ1-5; no DNA check was done on the table's D call, TRBD1. TRBV21-1 counts as a pseudogene. This CDR3 has 19 residues. CDR3: CASSNRQGLVVSSNQPQHF. The CDR3 DNA reads TGTGCCAGCAGCAACCGACAGGGGTTAGTCGTTTCTAGCAATCAGCCCCAGCATTTT.

The chain uses TRBV7-6 and TRBJ1-3; D remains ambiguous. Looked up from germline, CDR1 is SGHVS and CDR2 is FNYEAQ. The length of the CDR3 is 15 residues. V lost 0 bases and J 2 bases, leaving 8 bases between the germline ends. In DNA, the CDR3 is TGTGCCAGCAGCTTAGCGCACAGAGCTGGAAACACCATATATTTT. Protein: CASSLAHRAGNTIYF. Full variable domain (rest looked up from reference TRBV7-6 and TRBJ1-3): GAGVSQSPRYKVTKRGQDVALRCDPISGHVSLYWYRQALGQGPEFLTYFNYEAQQDKSGLPNDRFSAERPEGSISTLTIQRTEQRDSAMYRCASSLAHRAGNTIYFGEGSWLTVV.

The chain links TRBV5-4 to TRBJ2-2; D is perhaps TRBD2 (6 bases). This CDR3 has 15 amino acids. Germline V lookup: CDR1 SGHNT, CDR2 YYREEE (reference sequence). V was pared by 3 bases and J by 7 bases, with 16 bases between. CDR3 loop: CASSSGGLANGELFF. Here the CDR3 DNA reads TGTGCCAGCAGCTCGGGTGGGCTAGCGAACGGGGAGCTGTTTTTT.

The gene calls are TRBV28 and TRBJ2-7; tentatively, D is TRBD2 (5 bases). The CDR3 consists of 16 residues. Deletions cut 6 bases from V and 5 bases from J, with 23 bases between. From germline, CDR1 is MDHEN and CDR2 SYDVKM. Written as DNA, the CDR3 is TGTGCCAGCAGCCTCTACGGGAAGCCCACTCCCCACGAGCAGTACTTC. As protein: CASSLYGKPTPHEQYF.

This rearrangement joins TRBV5-4 to TRBJ1-2; D might be TRBD1 (5 bases). The germline V and J ends were trimmed by 8 bases and 1 base, with 18 bases remaining between them. There are 15 residues in the CDR3. Germline assignment: CDR1 SGHNT and CDR2 YYREEE (reference sequence). The CDR3 DNA follows: TGTGCCAGTACGTGGAGAGGGGAGGGTAACTATGGCTACACCTTC. As protein: CASTWRGEGNYGYTF.

The chain has TRBV11-2 and TRBJ2-1; a possible D gene is TRBD1 (5 bases). V lost 1 base, J lost 12 bases, and 16 bases lay in between. Germline V lookup: CDR1 SGHAT, CDR2 FQNNGV. The CDR3 has 14 residues. The CDR3: CASSLVTAPQGQFF. CDR3 bases: TGTGCCAGCAGCTTAGTTACTGCCCCTCAGGGGCAGTTCTTC.

This clone has more than one count but fewer than ten. The chain uses TRBV4-1 and TRBJ1-2; D is possibly TRBD1 (6 bases). The CDR3 runs 17 residues. Germline V gives CDR1 MGHRA, CDR2 YSYEKL. V was trimmed by 4 bases and J by 1 base, leaving 19 bases between them. Written as DNA, the CDR3 is TGCGCCAGCAGCCCCAAAGGGCAGGGGCAATTTAACTATGGCTACACCTTC. Its protein product is CASSPKGQGQFNYGYTF.

V is TRBV7-8 and J is TRBJ1-2; 7 bases are a match to TRBD1. Trimming cost V 4 bases and J 2 bases; bases outside gene matches: 16. Germline V gene sequence: CDR1 SGHVS, CDR2 FQNEAQ. The CDR3 is 18 amino acids. This chain's CDR3 is CASSYLYRRQGTNYGYTF. The CDR3 DNA reads TGTGCCAGCAGCTACTTATATAGGCGACAGGGTACCAACTATGGCTACACCTTC.

The chain employs TRBV5-1 and TRBJ2-3; the match to TRBD2 covers 12 bases. Germline-derived CDR1 and CDR2 are SGHRS and YFSETQ. This CDR3 has 16 residues. V lost 6 bases and J lost 0; bases outside the gene matches: 5. The CDR3 DNA is TGCGCCAGCACCATCGGACTAGCGGGGAGCACAGATACGCAGTATTTT. Translating it yields CASTIGLAGSTDTQYF.

J is TRBJ2-2 and V is TRBV6-2 or TRBV6-3; 10 nucleotides agree with TRBD2. Per the germline V gene, CDR1 is MNHEY and CDR2 is SVGEGT. This CDR3 has 15 residues. The junction had 7 bases not matched to a gene; V was cut back by 5 bases and J by 7 bases. The CDR3 loop is CASSPVAGGIGELFF. Written as DNA, the CDR3 is TGTGCCAGCAGTCCGGTAGCGGGAGGTATCGGGGAGCTGTTTTTT.

DNA for the CDR3: TGTGCCAGCTCTGACCAGGGGTTGAACACTGAAGCTTTCTTT. Translated, it gives CASSDQGLNTEAFF. The J gene is TRBJ1-1, the V gene TRBV18; possibly TRBD1 for D (6 bases). V lost 6 bases to trimming and J lost 0 bases, with 11 bases between them. The germline V gene encodes CDR1 KGHSH and CDR2 LQKENI. The CDR3 runs 14 residues.

V is TRBV24-1 and J is TRBJ1-5; possibly TRBD1 for D (5 bases). V lost 4 bases and J lost 0, with 18 bases in between. Germline V gene lookup returns CDR1 KGHDR and CDR2 SFDVKD. The CDR3 sequence is 18 residues long. CDR3 in DNA: TGTGCCACCAGTGACCCCATCGGGGGGGTCGATAGCAATCAGCCCCAGCATTTT. This encodes CATSDPIGGVDSNQPQHF.